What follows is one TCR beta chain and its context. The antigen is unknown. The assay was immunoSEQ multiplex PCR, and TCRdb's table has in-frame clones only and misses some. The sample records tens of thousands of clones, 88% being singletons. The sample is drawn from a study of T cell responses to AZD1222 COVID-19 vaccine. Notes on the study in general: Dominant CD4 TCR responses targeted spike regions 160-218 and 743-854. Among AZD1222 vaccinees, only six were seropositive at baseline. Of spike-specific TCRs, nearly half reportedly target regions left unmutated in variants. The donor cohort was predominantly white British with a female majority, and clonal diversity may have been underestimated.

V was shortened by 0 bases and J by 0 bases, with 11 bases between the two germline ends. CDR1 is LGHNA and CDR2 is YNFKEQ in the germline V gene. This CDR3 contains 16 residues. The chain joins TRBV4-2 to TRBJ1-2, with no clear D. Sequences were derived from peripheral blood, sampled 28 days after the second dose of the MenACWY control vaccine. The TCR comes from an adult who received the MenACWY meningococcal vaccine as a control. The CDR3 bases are TGTGCCAGCAGCCAAGATCGGAACAGTGCTAACTATGGCTACACCTTC. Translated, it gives CASSQDRNSANYGYTF.